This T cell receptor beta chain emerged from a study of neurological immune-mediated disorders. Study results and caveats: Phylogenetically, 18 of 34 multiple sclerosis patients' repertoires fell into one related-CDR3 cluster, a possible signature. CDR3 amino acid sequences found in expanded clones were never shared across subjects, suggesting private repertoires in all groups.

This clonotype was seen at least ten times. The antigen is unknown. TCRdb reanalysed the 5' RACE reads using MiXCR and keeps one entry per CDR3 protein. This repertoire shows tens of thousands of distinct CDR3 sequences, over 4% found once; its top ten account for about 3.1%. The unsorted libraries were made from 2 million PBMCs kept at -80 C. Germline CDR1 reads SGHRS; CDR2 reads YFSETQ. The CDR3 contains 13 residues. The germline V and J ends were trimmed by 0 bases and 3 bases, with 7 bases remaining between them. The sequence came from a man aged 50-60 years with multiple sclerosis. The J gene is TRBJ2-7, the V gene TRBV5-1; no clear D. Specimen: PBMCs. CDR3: CASSLGGFYEQYF. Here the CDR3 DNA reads TGCGCCAGCAGCTTGGGAGGTTTCTACGAGCAGTACTTC.